This record looks at one T cell receptor beta chain sequence and its context. This sample is part of a study of cytomegalovirus exposure and HLA in healthy donors. In the PCR, 60 Vbeta and 13 Jbeta primers were used. Produced via immunoSEQ multiplex PCR; TCRdb's table is partial and in-frame only. The sample lists 150,000 to 180,000 clones; approximately 80% were seen once. The V gene's germline CDR1 is SGHNT and CDR2 YYREEE (reference sequence). V was pared by 1 base and J by 3 bases, with 3 bases of the junction left unmatched. CDR3 size: 14 residues. The TCR comes from a woman between 40 and 50 years old in good health and CMV-seropositive. The chain combines TRBV5-4 with TRBJ2-7; 8 positions match TRBD2. Sequencing input: PBMCs. CDR3 residues: CASSLRAGDYEQYF. The CDR3 DNA reads as TGTGCCAGCAGCTTGAGAGCGGGGGACTACGAGCAGTACTTC.